This note documents a single T cell receptor beta chain sequence. Its target is unknown. When replicate PCRs were run on sorted subsets, they used around 0.2 ug DNA, some 33,000 T cell genomes. Assay: immunoSEQ multiplex PCR; the TCRdb copy retains only in-frame clones and omits some. The sample consists of about 1.5 million clones, under 99% of them appearing once. Investigators divided CD4+ cells into CD45RA+ naive and CD45RA-negative memory subsets. The data originate from a study of shared clonotypes between healthy human individuals. Study-wide results and caveats: Depth was large, yet rarefaction showed that sorted-subset sequencing was incomplete.

This CDR3 contains 15 residues. The germline CDR1 and CDR2 sequences are SGHDT and YYEEEE. The V segment lost 0 bases and the J segment 3 bases; nucleotides outside the gene matches: 3. The chain employs TRBV5-6 and TRBJ2-7; 10 bases map to TRBD2. The source is a man younger than 40 in good health. Sequenced input: naive CD4+ T cells sorted from blood. As for subset: CD45RA+ positively selected. The CDR3 reads CASSLALAGVYEQYF. The CDR3 coding sequence is TGTGCCAGCAGCTTGGCCCTAGCGGGAGTCTACGAGCAGTACTTC.